This T cell receptor beta chain came from a study of blood T cells in healthy people across ages. Next came a second PCR, run for about 7 to 12 cycles, which used a sample-barcoded 5' primer along with a J-beta primer mix. TCRdb passed the 5' RACE reads through MiXCR, listing each CDR3 protein once. The sample lists about a million distinct CDR3 sequences; 45% to 50% were seen once. As for this clonotype: The antigen remains undetermined. The junction departs from the called germline gene at one end, perhaps through a read error.

This CDR3 is built from 13 residues. CDR1 SSHAT and CDR2 FNYEAQ come from the germline V gene (reference sequence). Study conclusions and caveats: The diversity estimates, figures obtained from one million T cells, were considered underestimates. The long-lived group displayed more naive CD4+ cells, plus higher diversity, than the aged donors did. TCR beta diversity, measured per million T cells, fell in a roughly linear way with age.

The sequencing sample was made of blood. The chain is built from TRBV7-7 and TRBJ2-4; TRBD2 aligns across 8 bases. The J call may be wrong; the DNA end is better matched by TRBJ2-7. This clonotype originated in a man younger than 45 in good health. CDR3 region: CASSPGGEYEQYF. CDR3 DNA sequence: TGTGCTAGCAGCCCCGGGGGGGAATACGAGCAGTACTTC.